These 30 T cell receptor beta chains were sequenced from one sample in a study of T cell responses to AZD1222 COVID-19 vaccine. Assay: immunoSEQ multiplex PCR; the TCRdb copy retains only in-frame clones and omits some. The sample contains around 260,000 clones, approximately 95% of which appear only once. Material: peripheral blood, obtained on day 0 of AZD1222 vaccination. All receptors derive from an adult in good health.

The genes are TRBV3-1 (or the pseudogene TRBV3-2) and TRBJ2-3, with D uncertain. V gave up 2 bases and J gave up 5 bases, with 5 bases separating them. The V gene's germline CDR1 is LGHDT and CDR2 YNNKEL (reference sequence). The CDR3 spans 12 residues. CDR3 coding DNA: TGTGCCAGCAGCCAATCCCAAGATACGCAGTATTTT. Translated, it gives CASSQSQDTQYF.

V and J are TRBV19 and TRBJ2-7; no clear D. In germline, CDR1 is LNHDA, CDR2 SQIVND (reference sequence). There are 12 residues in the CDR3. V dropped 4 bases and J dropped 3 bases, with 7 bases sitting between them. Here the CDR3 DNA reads TGTGCCAGTAGTAGGAACAGCTACGAGCAGTACTTC. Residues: CASSRNSYEQYF.

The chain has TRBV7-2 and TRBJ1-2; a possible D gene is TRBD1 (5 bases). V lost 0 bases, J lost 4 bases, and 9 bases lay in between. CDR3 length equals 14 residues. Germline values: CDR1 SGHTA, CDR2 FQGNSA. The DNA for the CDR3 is TGTGCCAGCAGCTTAGCGACAGAGGTCTATGGCTACACCTTC. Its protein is CASSLATEVYGYTF.

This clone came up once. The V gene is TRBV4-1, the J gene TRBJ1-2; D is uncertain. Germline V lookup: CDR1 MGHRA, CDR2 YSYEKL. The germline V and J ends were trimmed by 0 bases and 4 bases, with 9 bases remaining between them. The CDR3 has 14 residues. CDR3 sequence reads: CASSQENRVYGYTF. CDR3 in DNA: TGCGCCAGCAGCCAAGAAAACCGAGTCTATGGCTACACCTTC.

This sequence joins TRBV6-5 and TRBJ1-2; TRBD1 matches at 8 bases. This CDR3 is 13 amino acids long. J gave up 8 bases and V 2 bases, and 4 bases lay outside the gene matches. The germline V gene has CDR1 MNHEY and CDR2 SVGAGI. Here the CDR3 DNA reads TGTGCCAGCAGTTACGCCACAGGGGGAGGCTACACCTTC. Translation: CASSYATGGGYTF.

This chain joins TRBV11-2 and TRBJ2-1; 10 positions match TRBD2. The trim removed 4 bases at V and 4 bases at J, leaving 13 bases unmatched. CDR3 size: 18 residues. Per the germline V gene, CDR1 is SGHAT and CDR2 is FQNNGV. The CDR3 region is CASSSWTSGRRGYNEQFF. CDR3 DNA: TGTGCCAGCAGCTCATGGACTAGCGGCCGGCGAGGGTACAATGAGCAGTTCTTC.

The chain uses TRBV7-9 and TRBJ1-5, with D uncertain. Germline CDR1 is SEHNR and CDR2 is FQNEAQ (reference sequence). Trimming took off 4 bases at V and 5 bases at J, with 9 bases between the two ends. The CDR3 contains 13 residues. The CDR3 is CASSSNSDQPQHF. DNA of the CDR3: TGTGCCAGCAGCTCGAACAGTGATCAGCCCCAGCATTTT.

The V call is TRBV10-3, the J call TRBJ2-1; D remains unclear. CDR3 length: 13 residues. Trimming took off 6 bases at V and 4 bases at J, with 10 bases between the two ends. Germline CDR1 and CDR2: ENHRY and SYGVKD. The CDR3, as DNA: TGTGCCATCAGGGACCTAAGATACAATGAGCAGTTCTTC. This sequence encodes CAIRDLRYNEQFF.

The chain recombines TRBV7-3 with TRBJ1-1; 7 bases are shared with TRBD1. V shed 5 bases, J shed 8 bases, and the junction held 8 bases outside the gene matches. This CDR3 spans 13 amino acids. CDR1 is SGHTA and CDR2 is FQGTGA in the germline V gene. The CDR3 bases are TGTGCCAGCAGCCCCCAAGGGGGACAGGAAGCTTTCTTT. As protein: CASSPQGGQEAFF.

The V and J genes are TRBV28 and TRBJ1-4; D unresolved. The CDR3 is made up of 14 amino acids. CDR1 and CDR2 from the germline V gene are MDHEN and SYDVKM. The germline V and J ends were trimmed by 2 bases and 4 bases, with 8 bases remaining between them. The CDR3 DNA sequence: TGTGCCAGCAGTTTAGGCAGCCGTAATGAAAAACTGTTTTTT. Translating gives CASSLGSRNEKLFF.

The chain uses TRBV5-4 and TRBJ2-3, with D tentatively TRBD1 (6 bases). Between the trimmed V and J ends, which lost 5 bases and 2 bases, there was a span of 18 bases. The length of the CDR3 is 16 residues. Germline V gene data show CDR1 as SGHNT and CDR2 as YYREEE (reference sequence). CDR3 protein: CASRQTGTGHTDTQYF. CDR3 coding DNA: TGTGCCAGCAGGCAAACCGGGACGGGACACACAGATACGCAGTATTTT.

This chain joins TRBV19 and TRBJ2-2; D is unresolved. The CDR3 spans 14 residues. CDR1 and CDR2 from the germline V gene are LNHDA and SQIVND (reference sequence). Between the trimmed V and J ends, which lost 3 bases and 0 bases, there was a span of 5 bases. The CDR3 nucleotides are TGTGCCAGTAGTATGGAGCCGAACACCGGGGAGCTGTTTTTT. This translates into CASSMEPNTGELFF.

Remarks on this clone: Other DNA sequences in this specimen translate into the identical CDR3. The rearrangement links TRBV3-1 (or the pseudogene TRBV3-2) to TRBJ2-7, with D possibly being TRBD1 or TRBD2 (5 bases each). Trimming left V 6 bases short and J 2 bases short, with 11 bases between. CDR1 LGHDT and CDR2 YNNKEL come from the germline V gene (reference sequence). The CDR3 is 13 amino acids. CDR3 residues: CASSPGPPYEQYF. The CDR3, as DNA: TGTGCCAGCAGTCCGGGACCACCCTACGAGCAGTACTTC.

Written as DNA, the CDR3 is TGTGCCAGCACCGTCGGGACCCGCGAGACCCAGTACTTC. This translates into CASTVGTRETQYF. The chain couples TRBV11-2 to TRBJ2-5, with D perhaps given as TRBD1 or TRBD2 (5 bases each). In germline, CDR1 is SGHAT, CDR2 FQNNGV. The CDR3 contains 13 residues. Trimming cost V 7 bases and J 5 bases, with 14 bases left between them.

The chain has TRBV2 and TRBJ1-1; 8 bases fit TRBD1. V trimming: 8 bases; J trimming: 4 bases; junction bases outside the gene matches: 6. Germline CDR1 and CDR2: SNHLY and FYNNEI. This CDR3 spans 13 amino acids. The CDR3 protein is CASQQGVSTEAFF. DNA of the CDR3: TGTGCCAGCCAACAGGGGGTGAGCACTGAAGCTTTCTTT.

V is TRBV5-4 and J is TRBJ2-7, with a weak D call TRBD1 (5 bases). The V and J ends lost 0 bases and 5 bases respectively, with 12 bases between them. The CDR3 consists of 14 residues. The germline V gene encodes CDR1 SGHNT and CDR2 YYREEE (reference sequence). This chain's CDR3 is CASSLAGWANEQYF. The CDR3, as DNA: TGTGCCAGCAGCTTGGCAGGGTGGGCCAACGAGCAGTACTTC.

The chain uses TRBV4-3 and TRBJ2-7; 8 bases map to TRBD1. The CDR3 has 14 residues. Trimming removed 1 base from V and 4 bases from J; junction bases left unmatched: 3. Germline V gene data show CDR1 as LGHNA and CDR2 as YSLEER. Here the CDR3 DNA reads TGCGCCAGCAGCCAAGCTGACAGGGGTTACGAGCAGTACTTC. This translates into CASSQADRGYEQYF.

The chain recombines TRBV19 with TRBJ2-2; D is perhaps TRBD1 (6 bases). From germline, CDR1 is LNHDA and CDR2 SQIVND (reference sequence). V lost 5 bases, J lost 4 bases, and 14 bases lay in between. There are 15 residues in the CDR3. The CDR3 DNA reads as TGTGCCAGTAGTCCCTCCAGGGGACCCACCGGGGAGCTGTTTTTT. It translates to CASSPSRGPTGELFF.

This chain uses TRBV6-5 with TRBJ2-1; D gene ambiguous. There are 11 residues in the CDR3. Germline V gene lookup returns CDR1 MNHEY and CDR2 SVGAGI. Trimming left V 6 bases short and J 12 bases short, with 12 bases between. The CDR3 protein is CASRSQIGQFF. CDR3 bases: TGTGCCAGCAGATCCCAGATTGGGCAGTTCTTC.

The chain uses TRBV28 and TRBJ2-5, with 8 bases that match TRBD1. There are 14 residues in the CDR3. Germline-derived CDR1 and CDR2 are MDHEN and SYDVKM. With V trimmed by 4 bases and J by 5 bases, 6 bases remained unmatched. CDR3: CASSSPGQGETQYF. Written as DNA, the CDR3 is TGTGCCAGCAGTTCACCAGGACAGGGCGAGACCCAGTACTTC. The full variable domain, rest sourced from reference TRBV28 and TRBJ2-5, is DVKVTQSSRYLVKRTGEKVFLECVQDMDHENMFWYRQDPGLGLRLIYFSYDVKMKEKGDIPEGYSVSREKKERFSLILESASTNQTSMYLCASSSPGQGETQYFGPGTRLLVL.

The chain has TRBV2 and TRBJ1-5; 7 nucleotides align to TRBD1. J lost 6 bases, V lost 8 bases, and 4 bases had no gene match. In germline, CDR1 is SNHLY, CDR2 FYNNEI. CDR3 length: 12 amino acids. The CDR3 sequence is CASAQGVQPQHF. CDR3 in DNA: TGTGCCAGCGCCCAGGGGGTTCAGCCCCAGCATTTT.

CDR3 in amino acids: CASSPRVNREATANEKLFF. CDR3 DNA sequence: TGTGCCAGCAGCCCGAGGGTAAACAGGGAAGCAACGGCTAATGAAAAACTGTTTTTT. The gene calls are TRBV5-5 and TRBJ1-4; a weak D match, TRBD1 (6 bases). The germline V gene encodes CDR1 SGHKS and CDR2 YYEKEE (reference sequence). V was pared by 4 bases and J by 3 bases, with 25 bases between. This CDR3 has 19 residues.

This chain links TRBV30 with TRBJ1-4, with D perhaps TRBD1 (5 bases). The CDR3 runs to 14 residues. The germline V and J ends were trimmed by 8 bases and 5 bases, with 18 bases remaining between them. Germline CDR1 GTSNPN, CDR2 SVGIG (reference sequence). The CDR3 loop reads CAQSSGPLNEKLFF. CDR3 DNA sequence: TGTGCCCAGTCTTCGGGACCCCTAAATGAAAAACTGTTTTTT. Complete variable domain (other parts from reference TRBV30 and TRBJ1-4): SQTIHQWPATLVQPVGSPLSLECTVEGTSNPNLYWYRQAAGRGLQLLFYSVGIGQISSEVPQNLSASRPQDRQFILSSKKLLLSDSGFYLCAQSSGPLNEKLFFGSGTQLSVL.

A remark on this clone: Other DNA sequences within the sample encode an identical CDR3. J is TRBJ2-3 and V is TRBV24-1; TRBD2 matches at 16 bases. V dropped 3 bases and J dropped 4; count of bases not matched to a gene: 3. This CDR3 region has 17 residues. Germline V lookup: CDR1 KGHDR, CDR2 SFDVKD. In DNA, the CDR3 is TGTGCCACCAGTGATCCCGGGACTAGCGGGGGGGCAGATACGCAGTATTTT. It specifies CATSDPGTSGGADTQYF.

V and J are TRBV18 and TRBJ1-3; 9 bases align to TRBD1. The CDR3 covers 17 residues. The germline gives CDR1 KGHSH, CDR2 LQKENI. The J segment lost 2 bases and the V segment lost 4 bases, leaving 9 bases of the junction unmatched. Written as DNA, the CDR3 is TGTGCCAGCTCACTATCTACAGGGGGCGTCGCTGGAAACACCATATATTTT. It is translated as CASSLSTGGVAGNTIYF.

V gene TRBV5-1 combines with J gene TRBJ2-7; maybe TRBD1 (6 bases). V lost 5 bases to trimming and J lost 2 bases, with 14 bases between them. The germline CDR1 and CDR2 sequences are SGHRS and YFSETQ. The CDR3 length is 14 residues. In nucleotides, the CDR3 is TGCGCCAGCAGTGGTACCAGGGGAACCTACGAGCAGTACTTC. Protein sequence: CASSGTRGTYEQYF.

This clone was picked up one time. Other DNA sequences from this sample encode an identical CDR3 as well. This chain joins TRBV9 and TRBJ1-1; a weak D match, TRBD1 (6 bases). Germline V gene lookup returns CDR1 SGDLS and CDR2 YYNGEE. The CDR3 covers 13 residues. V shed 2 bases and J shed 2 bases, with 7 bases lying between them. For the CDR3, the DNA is TGTGCCAGCAGCGTGGACAGAAACACTGAAGCTTTCTTT. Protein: CASSVDRNTEAFF.

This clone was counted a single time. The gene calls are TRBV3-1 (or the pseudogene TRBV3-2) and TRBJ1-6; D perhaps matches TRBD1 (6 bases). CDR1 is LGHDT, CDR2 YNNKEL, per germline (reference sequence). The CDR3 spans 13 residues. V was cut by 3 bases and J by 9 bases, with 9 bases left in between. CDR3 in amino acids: CASSQGAFSPLHF. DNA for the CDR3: TGTGCCAGCAGCCAGGGGGCGTTTTCACCCCTCCACTTT.

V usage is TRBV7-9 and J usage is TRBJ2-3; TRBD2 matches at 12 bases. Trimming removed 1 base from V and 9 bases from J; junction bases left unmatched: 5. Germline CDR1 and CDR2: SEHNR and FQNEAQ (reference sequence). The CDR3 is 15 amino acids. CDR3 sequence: CASSLVVTSGSTQYF. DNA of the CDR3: TGTGCCAGCAGCTTAGTGGTGACTAGCGGGAGCACGCAGTATTTT.

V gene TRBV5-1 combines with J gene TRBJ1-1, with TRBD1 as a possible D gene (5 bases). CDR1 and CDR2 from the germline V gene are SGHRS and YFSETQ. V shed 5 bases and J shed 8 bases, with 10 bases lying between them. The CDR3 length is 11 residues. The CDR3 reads CASRGQDEAFF. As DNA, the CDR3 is TGCGCCAGCAGGGGGCAGGACGAAGCTTTCTTT.